This T cell receptor (beta chain) was profiled in a study of technical replicates of blood from four donors. J was trimmed by 10 bases and V by 3 bases; bases with no gene match: 8. The CDR3 extends over 15 amino acids. From germline, CDR1 is MNHEY and CDR2 SMNVEV (reference sequence). Some clones are missing from TCRdb's copy, which holds only in-frame ones; the method was immunoSEQ multiplex PCR. The sample consists of almost 65,000 clones, around 87% of them appearing once. The sequence came from a human donor in good health. Some clones in this sample may be carry-over from other donors' samples. The sequenced sample consisted of PBMCs. This chain connects TRBV27 to TRBJ1-6, with 8 bases lining up with TRBD1. The CDR3 loop reads CASSLSSGGWSPLHF. CDR3 in DNA: TGTGCCAGCAGTTTGTCGTCAGGGGGCTGGTCACCCCTCCACTTT.